The following is a TCR delta chain sequence with its context. Only a few counts were recorded for this clone. Its antigen specificity is not known. This sequence is one base from a far larger clone and is likely a read error. Other DNA variants within this sample encode the same CDR3. The V end loses 7 bases and the J end loses 2 bases, and a stretch of 51 bases separates them. Including cysteine and phenylalanine, the CDR3 has 26 amino acids. Just CDR3 DNA is preserved here, 78 bases in frame from base 1. CDR1 and CDR2 are drawn from the germline V gene: TSESDYY, QEAYKQQN. These data are taken from a study of γδ T cells in repeated Plasmodium falciparum infection (dated by TCRdb to about 2021). About the investigation overall: The natural-infection arm enrolled Malian children exposed to intense seasonal malaria transmission and compared the Malian children with Australian children matched for age and gender. The gammadelta TCR repertoires from Mali were analysed in two ways: cross-sectionally during periods with no transmission, and longitudinally across episodes of acute febrile malaria. Samples from controlled-infection subjects were taken at baseline, just before selected infections, and 21 days after each infection. The study examined how repeated Plasmodium falciparum infection shapes the human gammadelta T cell repertoire, using natural infection in Mali and controlled human malaria infection. Four controlled human malaria infections were administered to five malaria-naive U.S. adults over around 600 days by bites from P. falciparum NF54-infected Anopheles stephensi mosquitoes.

The receptor library was made with multiplex PCR. The run used an Illumina MiSeq. Every sorted gammadelta T cell sample had both its TCR gamma (TRG) and TCR delta (TRD) chains sequenced. On the study's bioinformatics: Clonotype tree plots, accumulated frequency of the top 20 clonotypes, diversity index (DI) and D75 metrics were included in the repertoire analyses. TCRdb reran clone calling on the public reads with CATT; rows sharing one DNA sequence were then combined. The authors' filters were not applied to this entry. This sample is represented by tens of thousands of delta-chain clones; roughly 1.8% of them were singletons. About 15% of the sample lies in the top ten. Vgamma9/Vdelta2+ and Vdelta2-negative gammadelta T cell populations were flow-sorted from peripheral blood mononuclear cells for bulk TCR repertoire analysis. Beyond this particular receptor, the publication reports: Because the controlled-infection cohort was small, analysis of inter-individual variability in gammadelta T cell responses was limited. Generalizability was limited because the Malian cohort was drawn from a small rural village of predominantly one ethnic group. Repeated controlled infections appeared to drive waves of new clonotype selection in Vdelta2-negative, largely Vdelta1+, gammadelta TCR repertoires. Compared with Australian children, Malian children appeared to have Vdelta2-negative gammadelta TCR repertoires that were more clonally expanded, less diverse and less shared. Vgamma9/Vdelta2+ TCR repertoires kept a highly stable polyclonal repertoire across time and infection, and many TCRgamma sequences overlapped between individuals.

Source material: gamma-delta T cells from blood. This TCR was sampled from a pool of human donors (malaria-infected and uninfected, not separated). The sequence is built from TRAV38-2/DV8 and TRDJ1; too little of a D gene remains to name it. The nucleotides read TGTGCTTATCGGGCGTACCTAGCGCTCCTGCCTCCCGGGTCAAAAGTGGTATTCAGGTATACCGATAAACTCATCTTT. It encodes CAYRAYLALLPPGSKVVFRYTDKLIF.